This T cell receptor beta chain was sequenced in a study of T cell repertoires in cytomegalovirus infection. In the study overall: Based on public TCR beta signatures, there were indications of CMV infection and of a matching HLA type.

This clonotype was seen just once. Its antigen is not identified. Study-level points and caveats: Dominating the ex vivo response were TCR beta clonotypes that were CMV-specific and HLA-C-restricted.

TCRdb fed the reads into MiXCR, producing one record per CDR3 protein. The data hold some 940,000 distinct CDR3 sequences, with roughly a third observed a single time. The sequencing here drew on cultured CD8+ T cells from PBMCs, taken from culture after CMV antigen stimulation. This sequence originates from a human donor in good health (CMV status not recorded). Some clones in this sample may be carry-over from other donors' samples.

CDR3 residues: CASSIKSREAFF. In DNA, the CDR3 is TGTGCCAGTAGTATAAAAAGTCGGGAAGCTTTCTTT. The chain combines TRBV19 with TRBJ1-1; D not certain. V lost 2 bases to trimming and J lost 8 bases, with 9 bases between them. The germline gives CDR1 LNHDA, CDR2 SQIVND (reference sequence). The CDR3 covers 12 residues.